The 20 T cell receptor beta chains given below trace back to one sample, sequenced in a study of T-cell memory formation after mild COVID-19. TCRdb used MiXCR to reprocess the 5' RACE reads, holding one entry per CDR3 protein. Among about 190,000 distinct CDR3 sequences, approximately 30% were seen once, and the ten largest hold around 10%. Sequenced input: PBMCs or a T cell subset sorted from them (not recorded which). These receptor sequences come from an adult woman who had mild COVID-19 (a few samples of this study predate the infection). Cell type and time point are not known.

The V and J genes are TRBV4-3 and TRBJ1-6; a weak D match, TRBD1 (6 bases). Trimming removed 0 bases from V and 10 bases from J, with 13 bases in between. The CDR3 loop spans 15 amino acids. Per the germline V gene, CDR1 is LGHNA and CDR2 is YSLEER. This chain's CDR3 is CASSQEQGSGSPLHF. The CDR3 nucleotides are TGCGCCAGCAGCCAAGAGCAGGGGAGTGGATCACCCCTCCACTTT.

The chain recombines TRBV7-2 with TRBJ2-2, with 10 bases aligning to TRBD1. Trimming took 5 bases from V and 5 from J; bases not matched to a gene: 8. The CDR3 is 16 residues long. Germline V gives CDR1 SGHTA, CDR2 FQGNSA. The CDR3 nucleotides are TGTGCCAGCAGCCCGACTGGACAGGGGGGGACCGGGGAGCTGTTTTTT. Translating gives CASSPTGQGGTGELFF.

This clonotype has just a few counts. The chain is built from TRBV12-3 or TRBV12-4 and TRBJ2-5, with 7 nucleotides matching TRBD1. The CDR3 sequence is 18 residues long. V lost 6 bases to trimming and J lost 4 bases; unmatched junction nucleotides: 20. CDR3 protein: CASRHGWTSEGARETQYF. The CDR3 DNA follows: TGTGCCAGCAGACATGGATGGACGAGTGAGGGGGCCCGAGAGACCCAGTACTTC.

This clonotype turned up a few times. The V call is TRBV20-1, the J call TRBJ2-7; 11 bases are shared with TRBD2. The CDR3 sequence is 15 residues long. Per the germline V gene, CDR1 is DFQATT and CDR2 is SNEGSKA (reference sequence). J lost 2 bases, V lost 5 bases, and 8 bases had no gene match. The CDR3 nucleotides are TGCAGTGCTCCAATTCTAGCGGGAGGCACCTACGAGCAGTACTTC. Translated: CSAPILAGGTYEQYF.

The gene calls are TRBV15 and TRBJ2-1, with D perhaps TRBD2 (6 bases). CDR3 size: 16 residues. The ends were cut back, 5 bases at V and 5 bases at J, with 19 bases in the middle. Per germline, CDR1 LNHNV and CDR2 YYDKDF (reference sequence). The CDR3 DNA reads as TGTGCCACCAGCGGAGGGATAAACACGGGAAACAATGAGCAGTTCTTC. Its protein is CATSGGINTGNNEQFF.

V and J are TRBV15 and TRBJ2-5; D not certain. CDR1 is LNHNV and CDR2 is YYDKDF in the germline V gene (reference sequence). The CDR3 has 12 residues. V gave up 0 bases and J gave up 4 bases, with 3 bases separating them. The CDR3 DNA reads as TGTGCCACCAGCAGAGATATAGAGACCCAGTACTTC. Protein: CATSRDIETQYF. The entire variable domain, with the rest obtained from reference TRBV15 and TRBJ2-5, is as follows: DAMVIQNPRYQVTQFGKPVTLSCSQTLNHNVMYWYQQKSSQAPKLLFHYYDKDFNNEADTPDNFQSRRPNTSFCFLDIRSPGLGDTAMYLCATSRDIETQYFGPGTRLLVL.

The chain couples TRBV7-9 to TRBJ2-5; D unresolved. This CDR3 is built from 14 residues. CDR1 is SEHNR, CDR2 FQNEAQ, per germline (reference sequence). Trimming stripped 5 bases from V and 0 bases from J, with 10 bases between. The CDR3 sequence: CASSPPLNQETQYF. The CDR3 DNA sequence: TGTGCCAGCAGCCCACCCTTAAACCAAGAGACCCAGTACTTC.

This rearrangement joins TRBV6-2 or TRBV6-3 to TRBJ1-1; TRBD1 aligns across 7 bases. Germline values: CDR1 MNHEY, CDR2 SVGEGT. Germline trimming cut 5 bases from V and 0 bases from J; bases unmatched to any gene: 6. The length of the CDR3 is 15 residues. CDR3 nucleotide sequence: TGTGCCAGCAGTAAACAGACAGGGTTGAACACTGAAGCTTTCTTT. Residues: CASSKQTGLNTEAFF.

The V call is TRBV6-2 or TRBV6-3, the J call TRBJ2-1, with a weak D call TRBD2 (6 bases). Germline CDR1 is MNHEY and CDR2 is SVGEGT. Trimming removed 7 bases from V and 8 bases from J, with 15 bases in between. This CDR3 spans 13 amino acids. This chain's CDR3 is CASKRRERDEQFF. The CDR3 region has the DNA TGTGCCAGCAAGAGGAGGGAGCGGGATGAGCAGTTCTTC.

The rearrangement uses TRBV30 and TRBJ1-6, with D tentatively TRBD1 (6 bases). The V end lost 6 bases, the J end lost 10 bases, and 16 bases lay between the germline ends. CDR1 and CDR2 from the germline V gene are GTSNPN and SVGIG (reference sequence). The CDR3 is made up of 13 amino acids. The CDR3 reads CACERGGDSPLHF. The CDR3 DNA sequence: TGTGCCTGCGAAAGAGGGGGGGACTCACCCCTCCACTTT.

This chain uses TRBV5-1 with TRBJ1-2; 7 bases align to TRBD1. Unmatched junction bases numbered 9, after V lost 1 base and J lost 6 bases. This CDR3 region has 15 residues. CDR1 and CDR2 (germline): SGHRS, YFSETQ. The CDR3 sequence is CASSLQGDGRDGYTF. DNA for the CDR3: TGCGCCAGCAGCTTGCAGGGGGATGGAAGAGATGGCTACACCTTC.

This clonotype appeared a few times. DNA of the CDR3: TGCAGTGCTAGATGGGACAGATCCTACGAGCAGTACTTC. Its protein is CSARWDRSYEQYF. The chain couples TRBV20-1 to TRBJ2-7; 7 bases fit TRBD1. CDR3 length: 13 amino acids. Unmatched junction bases numbered 2, after V lost 2 bases and J lost 1 base. Germline V gene data show CDR1 as DFQATT and CDR2 as SNEGSKA (reference sequence).

CDR3 sequence reads: CASRPGTGAKNIQYF. CDR3 nucleotides: TGTGCCAGCCGTCCCGGGACAGGGGCCAAAAACATTCAGTACTTC. The rearrangement joins TRBV19 to TRBJ2-4; 9 bases are shared with TRBD1. CDR3 length equals 15 residues. V gave up 9 bases and J gave up 1 base; unmatched junction bases: 7. Germline CDR1 reads LNHDA; CDR2 reads SQIVND (reference sequence). The full variable domain, completed using reference TRBV19 and TRBJ2-4, is DGGITQSPKYLFRKEGQNVTLSCEQNLNHDAMYWYRQDPGQGLRLIYYSQIVNDFQKGDIAEGYSVSREKKESFPLTVTSAQKNPTAFYLCASRPGTGAKNIQYFGAGTRLSVL.

The chain carries TRBV18 and TRBJ1-1; D might be TRBD1 (5 bases). Trimming pared 5 bases from V and 0 bases from J, leaving 22 bases between. This CDR3 is 18 amino acids long. Germline V gene data show CDR1 as KGHSH and CDR2 as LQKENI. CDR3 region: CASSARSAGLGVNTEAFF. CDR3 coding DNA: TGTGCCAGCTCAGCGAGATCAGCAGGGTTGGGGGTGAACACTGAAGCTTTCTTT.

The chain has TRBV7-9 and TRBJ2-5; D is unresolved. The V gene's germline CDR1 is SEHNR and CDR2 FQNEAQ (reference sequence). This CDR3 contains 14 residues. V was trimmed by 4 bases and J by 0 bases, leaving 9 bases between them. The CDR3 DNA sequence: TGTGCCAGCAGCTCAGACCCGTACCAAGAGACCCAGTACTTC. Its translation: CASSSDPYQETQYF.

The DNA for the CDR3 is TGTGCCATCAGTGAGTCCACGGCAGGGGCCGGTTCACCCCTCCACTTT. Protein: CAISESTAGAGSPLHF. The chain combines TRBV10-3 with TRBJ1-6, with a weak D call TRBD1 (6 bases). This CDR3 spans 16 amino acids. The ends were cut back, 0 bases at V and 9 bases at J, with 15 bases in the middle. CDR1 is ENHRY and CDR2 is SYGVKD in the germline V gene.

The rearrangement links TRBV7-8 to TRBJ1-5; D unclear. The CDR3 is made up of 12 amino acids. Trimming cost V 10 bases and J 6 bases, with 13 bases left between them. Germline loops: CDR1 SGHVS, CDR2 FQNEAQ. The CDR3 reads CAIQQGSQPQHF. For the CDR3, the DNA is TGTGCCATCCAACAAGGGAGTCAGCCCCAGCATTTT.

This clonotype was picked up a small number of times. This chain uses TRBV6-1 with TRBJ1-1; D gene unclear. V was clipped by 1 base and J by 1 base, with 7 bases between them. The CDR3 extends over 14 amino acids. Germline V gene lookup returns CDR1 MNHNS and CDR2 SASEGT. The CDR3 loop reads CASSEEVRNTEAFF. DNA for the CDR3: TGTGCCAGCAGTGAAGAGGTCCGGAACACTGAAGCTTTCTTT.

The genes are TRBV27 and TRBJ2-1; 8 bases map to TRBD2. The junction had 9 bases not matched to a gene; V was cut back by 2 bases and J by 9 bases. The CDR3 totals 15 residues. Germline-derived CDR1 and CDR2 are MNHEY and SMNVEV (reference sequence). CDR3 protein: CASSLAGGRGGEQFF. The CDR3 DNA reads TGTGCCAGCAGTTTAGCGGGAGGCCGGGGGGGTGAGCAGTTCTTC.

The table lists this clonotype with many counts. The chain links TRBV19 to TRBJ2-7; D unresolved. Germline CDR1 is LNHDA and CDR2 is SQIVND (reference sequence). The CDR3 length is 12 residues. Between the trimmed V and J ends, which lost 5 bases and 5 bases, there was a span of 10 bases. The CDR3 coding sequence is TGTGCCAGTAGTCAAAGCGCTCACGAGCAGTACTTC. Amino acids: CASSQSAHEQYF.